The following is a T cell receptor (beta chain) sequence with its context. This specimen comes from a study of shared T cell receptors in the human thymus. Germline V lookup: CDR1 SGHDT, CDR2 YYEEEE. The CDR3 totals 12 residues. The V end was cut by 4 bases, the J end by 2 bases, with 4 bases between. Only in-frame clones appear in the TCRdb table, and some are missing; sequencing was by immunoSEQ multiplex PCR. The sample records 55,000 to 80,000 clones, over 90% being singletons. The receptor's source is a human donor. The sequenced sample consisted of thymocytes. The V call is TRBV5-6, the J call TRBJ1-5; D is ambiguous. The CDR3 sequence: CASSGGNQPQHF. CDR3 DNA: TGTGCCAGCAGCGGGGGCAATCAGCCCCAGCATTTT.